The table lists the clone carrying this T cell receptor beta chain with many counts. With 6 bases removed from V and 4 bases from J, the gap between germline ends came to 20 bases. The length of the CDR3 is 15 residues. The germline V gene encodes CDR1 DFQATT and CDR2 SNEGSKA (reference sequence). This sample was included in a study of T cells in Graves' hyperthyroidism and ophthalmopathy. Study details: Once the initial diagnosis was made, peripheral blood was obtained before any treatment.

It was RNA transcripts that yielded the amplified TCR beta CDR3 regions. Primed by the HTBI set, a first-round RT-PCR was run on the TCR CDR3. TCRdb recomputed calls from the multiplex PCR reads with MiXCR, one row per CDR3 protein. The sample includes 300,000 to 500,000 distinct CDR3 sequences, around 15% of them seen just once. Sample: blood. The genes are TRBV20-1 and TRBJ2-3; the D gene is possibly TRBD2 (5 bases). The source of this sequence is a man over 45 with Graves' ophthalmopathy. The CDR3 DNA sequence: TGCAGTGCCACTAATATACTGGACGGGGCAGATACGCAGTATTTT. It yields the protein CSATNILDGADTQYF.